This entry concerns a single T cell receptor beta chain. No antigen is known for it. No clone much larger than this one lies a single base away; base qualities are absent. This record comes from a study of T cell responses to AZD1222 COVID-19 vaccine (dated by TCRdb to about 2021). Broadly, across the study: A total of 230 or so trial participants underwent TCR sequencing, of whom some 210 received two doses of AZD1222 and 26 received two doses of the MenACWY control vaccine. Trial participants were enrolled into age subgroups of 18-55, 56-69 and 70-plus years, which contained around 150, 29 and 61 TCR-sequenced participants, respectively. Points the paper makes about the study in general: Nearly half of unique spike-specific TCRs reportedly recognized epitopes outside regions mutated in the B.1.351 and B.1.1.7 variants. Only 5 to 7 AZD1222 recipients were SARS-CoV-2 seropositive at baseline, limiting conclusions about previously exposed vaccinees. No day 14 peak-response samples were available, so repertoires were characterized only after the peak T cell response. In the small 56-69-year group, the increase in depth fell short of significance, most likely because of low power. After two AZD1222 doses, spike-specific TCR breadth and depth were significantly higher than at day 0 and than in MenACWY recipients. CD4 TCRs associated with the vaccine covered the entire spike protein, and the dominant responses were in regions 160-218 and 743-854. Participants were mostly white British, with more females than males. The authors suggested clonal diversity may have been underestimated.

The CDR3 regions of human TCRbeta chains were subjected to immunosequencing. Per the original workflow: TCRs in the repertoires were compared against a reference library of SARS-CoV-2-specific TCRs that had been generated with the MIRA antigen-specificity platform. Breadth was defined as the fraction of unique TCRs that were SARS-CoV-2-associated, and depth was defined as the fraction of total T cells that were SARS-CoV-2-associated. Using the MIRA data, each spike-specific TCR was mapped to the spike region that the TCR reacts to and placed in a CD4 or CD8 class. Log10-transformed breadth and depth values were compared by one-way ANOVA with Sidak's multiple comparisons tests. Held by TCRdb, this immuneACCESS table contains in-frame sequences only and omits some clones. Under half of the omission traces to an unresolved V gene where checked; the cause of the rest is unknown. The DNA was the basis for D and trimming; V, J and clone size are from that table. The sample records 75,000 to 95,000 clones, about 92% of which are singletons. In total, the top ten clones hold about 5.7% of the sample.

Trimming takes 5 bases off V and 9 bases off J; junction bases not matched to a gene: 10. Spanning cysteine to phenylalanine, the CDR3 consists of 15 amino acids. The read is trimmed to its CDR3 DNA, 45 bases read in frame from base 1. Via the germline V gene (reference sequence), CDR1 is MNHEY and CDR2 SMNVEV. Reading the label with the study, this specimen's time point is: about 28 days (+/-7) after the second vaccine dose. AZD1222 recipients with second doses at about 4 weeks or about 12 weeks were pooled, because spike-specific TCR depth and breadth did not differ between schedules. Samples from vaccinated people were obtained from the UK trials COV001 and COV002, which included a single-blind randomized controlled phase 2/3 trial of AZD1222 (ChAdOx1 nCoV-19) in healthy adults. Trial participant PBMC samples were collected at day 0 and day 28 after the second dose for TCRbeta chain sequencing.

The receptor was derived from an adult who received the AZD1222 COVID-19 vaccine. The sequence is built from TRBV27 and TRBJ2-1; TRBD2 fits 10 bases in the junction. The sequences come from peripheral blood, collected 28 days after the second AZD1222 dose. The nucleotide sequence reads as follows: TGTGCCAGCAGTGCGACCGGGACTAGCGCTTCTGAGCAGTTCTTC. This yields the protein CASSATGTSASEQFF.